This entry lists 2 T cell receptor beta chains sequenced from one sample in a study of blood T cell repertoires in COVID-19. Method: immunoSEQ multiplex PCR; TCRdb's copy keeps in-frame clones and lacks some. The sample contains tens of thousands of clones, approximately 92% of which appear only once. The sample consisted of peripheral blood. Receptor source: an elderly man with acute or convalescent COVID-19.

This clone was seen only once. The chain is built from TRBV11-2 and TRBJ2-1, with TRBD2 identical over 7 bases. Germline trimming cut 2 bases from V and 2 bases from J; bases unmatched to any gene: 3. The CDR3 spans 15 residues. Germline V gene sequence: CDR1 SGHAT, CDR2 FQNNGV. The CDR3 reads CASSLILAAYNEQFF. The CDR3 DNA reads TGTGCCAGCAGCTTAATCCTAGCGGCCTACAATGAGCAGTTCTTC.

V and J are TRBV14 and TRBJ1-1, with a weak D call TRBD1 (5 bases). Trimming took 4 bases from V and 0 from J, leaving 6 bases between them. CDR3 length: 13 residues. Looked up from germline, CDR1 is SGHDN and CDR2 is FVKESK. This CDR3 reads CASSRQMNTEAFF. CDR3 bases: TGTGCCAGCAGCCGACAGATGAACACTGAAGCTTTCTTT.